This T cell receptor (beta chain) was recorded in a study of response to subunit inactivated influenza vaccine. Study-level results: A suggestion made by the authors is that each seasonal influenza vaccination recruits few new T cells.

Using its own MiXCR run on the RT-PCR reads, TCRdb lists one record per CDR3 protein. The sample shows 650,000 to 800,000 distinct CDR3 sequences, 14% of them seen only once. Germline CDR1 is LGHNT and CDR2 is FRNRAP. This CDR3 region has 15 residues. Trimming took 3 bases from V and 1 from J, leaving 9 bases between them. A word on this clonotype: The target antigen is unknown.

This sample comprised PBMCs from blood, obtained around two weeks before vaccination. The gene calls are TRBV12-5 and TRBJ2-2; D uncertain. This clonotype was sampled from a man over 45 who received an inactivated influenza vaccine. The CDR3 DNA sequence: TGTGCTAGTGGTTTTGGTGACGGGAACACCGGGGAGCTGTTTTTT. This gives the protein CASGFGDGNTGELFF.